The sequence of this T cell receptor (beta chain) was determined in a study of blood T cell repertoires in COVID-19. This CDR3 has 17 residues. Looked up from germline, CDR1 is SQVTM and CDR2 is ANQGSEA. V lost 1 base and J 0 bases, leaving 18 bases between the germline ends. Researchers sorted participants into cohorts using their self-reported clinical history. Assay used: immunoSEQ multiplex PCR; TCRdb lists only in-frame clones, some missing. The sample shows roughly 220,000 clones, roughly nine tenths of them seen only once. What was sequenced was PBMCs or T cells enriched from blood (not recorded which). The rearrangement joins TRBV29-1 to TRBJ1-1; D is ambiguous. The TCR sequence derives from a woman aged 30 to 39 who had recovered from COVID-19. The CDR3 is CSVEADKRYFMNTEAFF. For the CDR3, the DNA is TGCAGCGTTGAAGCAGACAAACGTTACTTCATGAACACTGAAGCTTTCTTT.